This TCR beta chain stems from a study of T cell responses to AZD1222 COVID-19 vaccine. The study's findings and limits: In the spike-specific TCR repertoire, nearly half reportedly target unmutated variant regions. In a largely white British group with more females than males, clonal diversity was possibly underestimated. Vaccination with two AZD1222 doses was followed by a rise in Spike-specific TCR breadth and depth. Seropositive at baseline were only five or six AZD1222 recipients.

Generated by immunoSEQ multiplex PCR, the TCRdb table keeps only in-frame clones and is missing some. The profile shows 90,000 to 120,000 clones, approximately 86% of them singletons. Turning to this clone: The target antigen is unknown.

Here the sequenced sample was peripheral blood, taken on day 0 of AZD1222 vaccination. The clonotype originates from an adult in good health.

The CDR3 DNA sequence: TGTGCCAGCAGTCCCCGTGTGGGGACAATTGAGACCCAGTACTTC. It specifies CASSPRVGTIETQYF. This chain connects TRBV28 to TRBJ2-5; possibly TRBD1 for D (6 bases). CDR1 is MDHEN, CDR2 SYDVKM, per germline. The CDR3 loop spans 15 amino acids. With 5 bases removed from V and 5 bases from J, the gap between germline ends came to 18 bases.